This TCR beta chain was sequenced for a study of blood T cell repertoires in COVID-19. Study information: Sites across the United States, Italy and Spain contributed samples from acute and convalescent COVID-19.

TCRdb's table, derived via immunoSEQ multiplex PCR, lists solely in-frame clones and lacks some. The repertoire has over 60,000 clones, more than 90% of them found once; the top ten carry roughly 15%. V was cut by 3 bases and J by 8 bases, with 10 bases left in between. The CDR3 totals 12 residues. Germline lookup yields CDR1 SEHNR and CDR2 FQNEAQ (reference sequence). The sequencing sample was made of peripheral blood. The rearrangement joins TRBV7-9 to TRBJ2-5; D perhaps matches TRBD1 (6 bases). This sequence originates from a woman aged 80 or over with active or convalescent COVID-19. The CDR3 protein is CASSLMGATQYF. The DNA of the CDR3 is TGTGCCAGCAGCTTGATGGGGGCTACCCAGTACTTC.